One and the same sample provided the 30 T cell receptor beta chains below, sequenced in a study of human T cells and chemical hapten exposure. Time point in this sample: pre-sensitization, week 0. The sample's treatment: therapeutic diphenylcyclopropenone sensitization with weekly scalp DPC. Each CDR3 protein is one row after TCRdb ran MiXCR on the RACE reads. This table holds more than 85,000 distinct CDR3 sequences, around 7.9% found once. The specimen was whole blood, collected in connection with sensitization to the hapten diphenylcyclopropenone (DPC). All receptors derive from a man aged 40-49 years with alopecia areata. Some clones in this sample may be carry-over from other donors' samples.

This clonotype has just a few counts. The V gene is TRBV6-5, the J gene TRBJ1-1; D is undetermined. Germline V lookup: CDR1 MNHEY, CDR2 SVGAGI. The CDR3 length is 13 residues. V lost 3 bases and J lost 6, with 11 bases in between. CDR3 in amino acids: CASSYDPSAEAFF. CDR3 coding DNA: TGTGCCAGCAGTTATGACCCCTCCGCTGAAGCTTTCTTT.

This chain joins TRBV12-3 or TRBV12-4 and TRBJ2-3; 7 positions agree with TRBD1. V trimming: 6 bases; J trimming: 0 bases; junction bases outside the gene matches: 3. CDR3 size: 14 residues. CDR3 sequence: CASRQDRSTDTQYF. CDR3 in DNA: TGTGCCAGCAGGCAGGACAGGAGCACAGATACGCAGTATTTT.

The V and J genes are TRBV11-2 and TRBJ2-1; TRBD2 agrees at 14 bases. The germline CDR1 and CDR2 sequences are SGHAT and FQNNGV. V shed 6 bases, J shed 6 bases, and the junction held 4 bases outside the gene matches. This CDR3 contains 15 residues. The CDR3 bases are TGTGCCAGCAGACTGACTAGCGGGAGGGCCAATGAGCAGTTCTTC. Translating it yields CASRLTSGRANEQFF. Combining the CDR3 with reference TRBV11-2 and TRBJ2-1 gives the whole variable domain EAGVAQSPRYKIIEKRQSVAFWCNPISGHATLYWYQQILGQGPKLLIQFQNNGVVDDSQLPKDRFSAERLKGVDSTLKIQPAKLEDSAVYLCASRLTSGRANEQFFGPGTRLTVL.

This clonotype was detected many times. The genes are TRBV24-1 and TRBJ1-2; D possibly corresponds to TRBD1 (5 bases). Trimming left V 2 bases short and J 8 bases short, with 14 bases between. This CDR3 comprises 14 residues. Germline V gene lookup returns CDR1 KGHDR and CDR2 SFDVKD. CDR3 amino acids: CATSDYRRDQGYTF. Written as DNA, the CDR3 is TGTGCCACCAGTGATTACAGGAGGGACCAAGGCTACACCTTC.

In this sample, this clonotype turned up many times. V and J are TRBV6-6 and TRBJ1-5; maybe TRBD1 (5 bases). Germline V CDR1 and CDR2: MNHNY, SVGAGI (reference sequence). This CDR3 region has 14 residues. The V end was cut by 8 bases, the J end by 4 bases, with 15 bases between. CDR3 in DNA: TGTGCCAGCGAGACCCGGGGCCTTAATCAGCCCCAGCATTTT. This gives the protein CASETRGLNQPQHF.

The CDR3 DNA is TGCGCCAGCAGCAGCCGGGACCAACTCTATAACACTGAAGCTTTCTTT. It codes for CASSSRDQLYNTEAFF. The chain combines TRBV5-1 with TRBJ1-1, with a possible D match to TRBD1 (5 bases). CDR1 and CDR2 (germline): SGHRS, YFSETQ. The CDR3 consists of 16 residues. V lost 4 bases to trimming and J lost 2 bases, with 18 bases between them.

This clonotype came up many times. This chain joins TRBV7-3 and TRBJ2-7, with 10 bases that match TRBD2. Germline assignment: CDR1 SGHTA and CDR2 FQGTGA. Unmatched junction bases numbered 7, after V lost 5 bases and J lost 6 bases. The CDR3 length is 14 residues. For the CDR3, the DNA is TGTGCCAGCAGCCCTAGCGGGAGAGCGGGCGAGCAGTACTTC. Its protein product is CASSPSGRAGEQYF.

A remark on this clonotype: This may stem from a read error, because a much larger clone lies one nucleotide away. The gene calls are TRBV7-7 and TRBJ2-5; D remains ambiguous. The CDR3 has 14 residues. Germline CDR1 reads SSHAT; CDR2 reads FNYEAQ (reference sequence). CDR3 protein: CASSLDRDSETKYF. CDR3 nucleotides: TGTGCTAGCAGCTTGGACCGAGATTCGGAGACCAAGTACTTC.

This clonotype was counted many times. V usage is TRBV7-2 and J usage is TRBJ1-5; D not resolved. The CDR3 length is 16 residues. Between the trimmed V and J ends, which lost 1 base and 1 base, there was a span of 11 bases. CDR1 and CDR2 from the germline V gene are SGHTA and FQGNSA. In nucleotides, the CDR3 is TGTGCCAGCAGCTTAGGGAGCCTTGGGAGCAATCAGCCCCAGCATTTT. Residues: CASSLGSLGSNQPQHF.

This clonotype was detected ten times or more. The chain carries TRBV5-4 and TRBJ2-5, with 11 nucleotides matching TRBD2. Trimming cost V 1 base and J 4 bases; bases outside gene matches: 15. Germline CDR1 and CDR2: SGHNT and YYREEE (reference sequence). The CDR3 is 19 amino acids. CDR3 protein: CASSLKFDSLAGGSETQYF. DNA for the CDR3: TGTGCCAGCAGCTTGAAGTTCGACAGTCTAGCGGGAGGATCAGAGACCCAGTACTTC. The full variable domain, rest sourced from reference TRBV5-4 and TRBJ2-5, is ETGVTQSPTHLIKTRGQQVTLRCSSQSGHNTVSWYQQALGQGPQFIFQYYREEENGRGNFPPRFSGLQFPNYSSELNVNALELDDSALYLCASSLKFDSLAGGSETQYFGPGTRLLVL.

This clonotype showed up many times. The rearrangement uses TRBV6-5 and TRBJ1-6, with D possibly being TRBD1 (6 bases). CDR3 length: 14 residues. V lost 4 bases, J lost 5 bases, and 9 bases lay in between. CDR1 is MNHEY, CDR2 SVGAGI, per germline. The CDR3 sequence is CASSWDKNNSPLHF. DNA for the CDR3: TGTGCCAGCAGTTGGGACAAGAATAATTCACCCCTCCACTTT.

The V call is TRBV4-2, the J call TRBJ2-3; possibly TRBD2 for D (5 bases). V dropped 0 bases and J dropped 6 bases, with 13 bases sitting between them. Germline CDR1 reads LGHNA; CDR2 reads YNFKEQ. The length of the CDR3 is 15 residues. The CDR3: CASSQDPEASDTQYF. CDR3 bases: TGTGCCAGCAGCCAAGATCCAGAAGCTAGCGATACGCAGTATTTT.

This clonotype was seen only a few times. The V and J genes are TRBV18 and TRBJ1-1; no firm D call. Germline V gene sequence: CDR1 KGHSH, CDR2 LQKENI. The CDR3 contains 13 residues. Trimming removed 3 bases at V and 3 bases at J, with 8 bases between. CDR3 residues: CASSPARDTEAFF. The CDR3 DNA reads as TGTGCCAGCTCACCCGCAAGGGACACTGAAGCTTTCTTT.

In its sample, this clonotype was seen a few times. The CDR3 coding sequence is TGTGCCAGCAGCTTGGGTTCGTCGGGGCACTATGGCTACACCTTC. Protein: CASSLGSSGHYGYTF. The chain joins TRBV5-4 to TRBJ1-2; TRBD1 is a possible D gene (5 bases). There are 15 residues in the CDR3. The V gene lost 0 bases and the J gene lost 3 bases, with 12 bases spanning the gap. Germline V gene data show CDR1 as SGHNT and CDR2 as YYREEE (reference sequence). Complete variable domain (other parts from reference TRBV5-4 and TRBJ1-2): ETGVTQSPTHLIKTRGQQVTLRCSSQSGHNTVSWYQQALGQGPQFIFQYYREEENGRGNFPPRFSGLQFPNYSSELNVNALELDDSALYLCASSLGSSGHYGYTFGSGTRLTVV.

The chain combines TRBV3-1 with TRBJ1-2; D not resolved. Germline CDR1 is LGHDT and CDR2 is YNNKEL (reference sequence). The V end was cut by 0 bases, the J end by 5 bases, with 10 bases between. CDR3 length equals 14 residues. This CDR3 reads CASSQDTLGYGYTF. CDR3 DNA: TGTGCCAGCAGCCAAGACACCCTTGGGTATGGCTACACCTTC.

The gene calls are TRBV5-6 and TRBJ1-6, with a tentative D call TRBD1 (5 bases). The V end was cut by 4 bases, the J end by 10 bases, with 15 bases between. The germline V gene encodes CDR1 SGHDT and CDR2 YYEEEE. The CDR3 runs to 14 residues. CDR3 loop: CASSTPGGLSPLHF. Here the CDR3 DNA reads TGTGCCAGCAGCACCCCGGGGGGTTTATCACCCCTCCACTTT.

This chain links TRBV6-2 or TRBV6-3 with TRBJ2-1; D unclear. V was shortened by 4 bases and J by 4 bases, with 8 bases between the two germline ends. The CDR3 length is 13 residues. The V gene's germline CDR1 is MNHEY and CDR2 SVGEGT. CDR3 sequence: CASSLSVYNEQFF. CDR3 in DNA: TGTGCCAGCAGTTTAAGCGTATACAATGAGCAGTTCTTC.

This clonotype appeared a few times. The CDR3 nucleotides are TGTGCCAGCAGCGGGGAGAGCAATCAGCCCCAGCATTTT. Translated, it gives CASSGESNQPQHF. This rearrangement joins TRBV6-2 or TRBV6-3 to TRBJ1-5; D remains ambiguous. V was cut by 6 bases and J by 1 base, with 7 bases left in between. CDR1 is MNHEY, CDR2 SVGEGT, per germline. The length of the CDR3 is 13 residues.

This clonotype was seen more than once but under ten times. The chain links TRBV7-2 to TRBJ1-3; 11 bases map to TRBD1. CDR3 length: 15 residues. The V gene end was trimmed by 5 bases and the J gene end by 3 bases; junction bases not matched to a gene: 3. Germline CDR1 and CDR2: SGHTA and FQGNSA. The CDR3 is CASSVGTGGGNTIYF. CDR3 nucleotide sequence: TGTGCCAGCAGCGTCGGGACAGGGGGTGGAAACACCATATATTTT.

Many counts were recorded for this clonotype. The CDR3, as DNA: TGCAGTGCTACCTGGACCGCTTATAATTCACCCCTCCACTTT. This translates into CSATWTAYNSPLHF. The chain employs TRBV20-1 and TRBJ1-6; D remains unclear. This CDR3 comprises 14 residues. CDR1 is DFQATT and CDR2 is SNEGSKA in the germline V gene (reference sequence). V lost 4 bases, J lost 4 bases, and 11 bases lay in between.

The chain links TRBV11-2 to TRBJ2-3, with a weak D call TRBD2 (6 bases). The CDR3 covers 14 residues. With 5 bases removed from V and 2 bases from J, the gap between germline ends came to 11 bases. Per germline, CDR1 SGHAT and CDR2 FQNNGV. The CDR3 region has the DNA TGTGCCAGCAGCAGGGACTTTCTCACAGATACGCAGTATTTT. It encodes CASSRDFLTDTQYF.

This chain uses TRBV6-5 with TRBJ2-1; 8 bases map to TRBD2. Germline-derived CDR1 and CDR2 are MNHEY and SVGAGI. The V and J ends lost 2 bases and 8 bases, in that order; junction bases with no gene match: 14. This CDR3 contains 17 residues. In DNA form, the CDR3 reads TGTGCCAGCAGTTACCTCACAGGGACTAGGCCGGGGGATGAGCAGTTCTTC. Its protein product is CASSYLTGTRPGDEQFF.

The J gene is TRBJ2-1, the V gene TRBV4-1; 12 nucleotides line up with TRBD1. The CDR3 totals 15 residues. The ends lost 0 bases at V and 6 bases at J; junction bases unmatched: 0. CDR1 MGHRA and CDR2 YSYEKL come from the germline V gene. The CDR3 loop reads CASSQEGQGANEQFF. The CDR3 DNA is TGCGCCAGCAGCCAAGAGGGACAGGGGGCCAATGAGCAGTTCTTC.

A few counts support this clonotype. The J gene is TRBJ2-1, the V gene TRBV2, with unresolved D. V lost 6 bases and J lost 6, with 6 bases in between. The germline gives CDR1 SNHLY, CDR2 FYNNEI. This CDR3 has 11 amino acids. CDR3 sequence: CASRTGNEQFF. The CDR3 DNA sequence: TGTGCCAGCAGGACTGGCAATGAGCAGTTCTTC.

This clonotype was seen at least ten times. The chain joins TRBV29-1 to TRBJ2-7; D remains ambiguous. This CDR3 has 11 residues. V was clipped by 4 bases and J by 5 bases, with 9 bases between them. CDR1 SQVTM and CDR2 ANQGSEA come from the germline V gene. CDR3 DNA: TGCAGCGTTGCCCTGGCTGACGAGCAGTACTTC. This codes for CSVALADEQYF.

This clonotype was recorded at least ten times. This sequence joins TRBV6-5 and TRBJ1-2; the D is unclear. Between the trimmed V and J ends, which lost 2 bases and 8 bases, there was a span of 6 bases. CDR3 size: 11 residues. From germline, CDR1 is MNHEY and CDR2 SVGAGI. In DNA, the CDR3 is TGTGCCAGCAGTTACGGCGAGGGCTACACCTTC. Protein sequence: CASSYGEGYTF.

In DNA, the CDR3 is TGTGCCAGCAGCCCCTGGCGGGAGGAAGAGACCCAGTACTTC. Translation: CASSPWREEETQYF. This chain connects TRBV3-1 to TRBJ2-5; 8 nucleotides align to TRBD2. CDR3 length: 14 amino acids. Unmatched junction bases numbered 4, after V lost 4 bases and J lost 3 bases. The germline V gene has CDR1 LGHDT and CDR2 YNNKEL (reference sequence).

This clonotype has just a few counts. The gene calls are TRBV19 and TRBJ2-3; no definite D call. Germline V lookup: CDR1 LNHDA, CDR2 SQIVND (reference sequence). CDR3 length equals 17 residues. V lost 4 bases to trimming and J lost 0 bases, with 17 bases between them. CDR3 sequence reads: CASSTPISRASTDTQYF. DNA of the CDR3: TGTGCCAGTAGTACCCCGATTAGCCGAGCTAGCACAGATACGCAGTATTTT.

This clonotype was picked up one time. One base away lies a much larger clone, so this may be a sequencing read error. This CDR3 is missing its conserved last phenylalanine or tryptophan, likely due to a read error. V usage is TRBV2 and J usage is TRBJ1-2; no definite D call. This CDR3 has 13 residues. The V end lost 8 bases, the J end lost 2 bases, and 12 bases lay between the germline ends. The germline gives CDR1 SNHLY, CDR2 FYNNEI. CDR3 coding DNA: TGTGCCAGCTCGGGAGGCCTGAACTATGGCTACACCTAC. The encoded protein is CASSGGLNYGYTY.

This clonotype was detected a few times. The rearrangement uses TRBV19 and TRBJ2-1, with D maybe TRBD1 (5 bases). This CDR3 has 16 residues. Germline-derived CDR1 and CDR2 are LNHDA and SQIVND (reference sequence). V gave up 3 bases and J gave up 1 base, with 13 bases separating them. The CDR3, as DNA: TGTGCCAGTAGTATCCCCCCGACAGTTTCCTACAATGAGCAGTTCTTC. It encodes CASSIPPTVSYNEQFF.